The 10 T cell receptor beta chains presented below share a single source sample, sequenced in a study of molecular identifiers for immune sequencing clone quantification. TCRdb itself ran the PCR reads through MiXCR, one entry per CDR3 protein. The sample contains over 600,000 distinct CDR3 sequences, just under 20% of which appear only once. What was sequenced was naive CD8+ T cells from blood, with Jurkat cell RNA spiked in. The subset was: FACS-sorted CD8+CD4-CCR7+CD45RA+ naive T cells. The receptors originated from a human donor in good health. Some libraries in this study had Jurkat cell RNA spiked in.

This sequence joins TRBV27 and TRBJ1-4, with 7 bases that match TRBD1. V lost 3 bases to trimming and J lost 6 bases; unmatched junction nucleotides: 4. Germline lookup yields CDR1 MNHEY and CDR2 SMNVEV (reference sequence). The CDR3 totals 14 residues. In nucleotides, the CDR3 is TGTGCCAGCAGTTTGAAGGGGGCTGATGAAAAACTGTTTTTT. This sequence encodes CASSLKGADEKLFF.

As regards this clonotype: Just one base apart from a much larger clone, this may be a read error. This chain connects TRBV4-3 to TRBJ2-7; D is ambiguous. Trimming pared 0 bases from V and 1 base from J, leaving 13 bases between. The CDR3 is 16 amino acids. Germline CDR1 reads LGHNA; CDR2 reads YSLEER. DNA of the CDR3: TGCGCCAGCAGCCAAGATTGGCCTTCGGGTTCCTACGAGCAGTACTTC. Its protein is CASSQDWPSGSYEQYF.

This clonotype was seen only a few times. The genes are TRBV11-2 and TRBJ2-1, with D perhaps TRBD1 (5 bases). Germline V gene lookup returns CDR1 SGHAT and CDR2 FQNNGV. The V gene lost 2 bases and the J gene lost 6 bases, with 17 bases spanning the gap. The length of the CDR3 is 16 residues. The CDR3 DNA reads TGTGCCAGCAGCTTATCCTGGCCGCCAGGGTCCAATGAGCAGTTCTTC. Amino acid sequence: CASSLSWPPGSNEQFF.

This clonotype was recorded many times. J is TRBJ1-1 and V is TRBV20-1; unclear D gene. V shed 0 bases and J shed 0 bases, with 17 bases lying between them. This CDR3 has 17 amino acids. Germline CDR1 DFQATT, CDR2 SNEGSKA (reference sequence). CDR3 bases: TGCAGTGCTAGAGACACCCTTAGATCGTGGGTGAACACTGAAGCTTTCTTT. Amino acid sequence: CSARDTLRSWVNTEAFF.

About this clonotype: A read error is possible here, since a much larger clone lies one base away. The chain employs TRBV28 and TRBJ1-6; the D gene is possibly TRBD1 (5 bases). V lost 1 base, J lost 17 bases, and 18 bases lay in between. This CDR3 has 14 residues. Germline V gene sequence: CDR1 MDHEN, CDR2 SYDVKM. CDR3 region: CASSLYGARGTVHF. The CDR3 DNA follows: TGTGCCAGCAGTTTATACGGGGCGAGAGGTACCGTCCACTTT.

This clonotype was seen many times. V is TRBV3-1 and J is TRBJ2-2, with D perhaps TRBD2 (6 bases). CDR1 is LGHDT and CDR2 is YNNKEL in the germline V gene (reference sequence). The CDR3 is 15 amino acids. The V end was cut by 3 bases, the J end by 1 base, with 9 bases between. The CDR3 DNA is TGTGCCAGCAGCCACGGGACTTTGAACACCGGGGAGCTGTTTTTT. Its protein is CASSHGTLNTGELFF.

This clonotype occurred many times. The CDR3 DNA sequence: TGCGCCAGCAGCCAAGACCGGACAGGGGGCTACGAGCAGTACTTC. It specifies CASSQDRTGGYEQYF. V gene TRBV4-3 combines with J gene TRBJ2-7; 10 positions match TRBD1. The CDR3 spans 15 residues. Germline V lookup: CDR1 LGHNA, CDR2 YSLEER. Unmatched junction bases numbered 2, after V lost 0 bases and J lost 3 bases.

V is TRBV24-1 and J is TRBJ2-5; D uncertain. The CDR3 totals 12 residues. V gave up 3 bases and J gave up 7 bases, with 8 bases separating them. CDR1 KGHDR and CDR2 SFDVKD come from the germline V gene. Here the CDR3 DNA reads TGTGCCACCAGTGATCCTGGCGGGACCCAGTACTTC. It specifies CATSDPGGTQYF.

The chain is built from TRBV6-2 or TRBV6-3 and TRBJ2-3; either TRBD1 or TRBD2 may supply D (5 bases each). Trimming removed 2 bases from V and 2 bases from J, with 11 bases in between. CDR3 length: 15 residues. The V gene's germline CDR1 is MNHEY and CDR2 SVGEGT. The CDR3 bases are TGTGCCAGCAGTTACGGGGCGGAGGTCACAGATACGCAGTATTTT. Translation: CASSYGAEVTDTQYF.

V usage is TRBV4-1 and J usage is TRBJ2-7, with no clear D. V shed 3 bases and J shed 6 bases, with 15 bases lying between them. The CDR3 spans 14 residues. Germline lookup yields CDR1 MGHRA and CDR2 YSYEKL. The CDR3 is CASSQVESTSEQYF. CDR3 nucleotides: TGCGCCAGCAGCCAGGTTGAGTCTACCTCCGAGCAGTACTTC.